A selection of T cell receptor beta chains follows, all from one sample in a study of low-dose radiotherapy and immunotherapy resistance in tumors. Each CDR3 protein is one row after TCRdb ran MiXCR on the reads. The sample lists around 58,000 distinct CDR3 sequences, 23% occurring once. This material consisted of PBMCs, taken after low-dose radiotherapy plus immunotherapy. The receptors derive from a male donor with prostate cancer. Each CDR3 is given with its conserved first and last residue. The order of the fields is clone size, D gene, V gene, J gene, CDR3 protein, CDR3 DNA. A D gene is named only where the DNA matches it firmly. Clone size is given for some rows only: seen once, a few or many times, or a class if the clone is expanded.

clone size: many
D gene: NA
V gene: TRBV10-3
J gene: TRBJ2-3
CDR3 protein: CAISEVYTQYF
CDR3 DNA: TGTGCCATCAGTGAGGTTTATACGCAGTATTTT

clone size: NA
D gene: TRBD1
V gene: TRBV6-5
J gene: TRBJ1-3
CDR3 protein: CASSLDRGANTIYF
CDR3 DNA: TGTGCCAGCAGTTTGGACAGGGGGGCAAACACCATATATTTT

clone size: NA
D gene: NA
V gene: TRBV7-9
J gene: TRBJ2-5
CDR3 protein: CASSIYLCSVTPTEETQYF
CDR3 DNA: NA

clone size: few
D gene: TRBD1
V gene: TRBV11-2
J gene: TRBJ2-7
CDR3 protein: CASSLGTGDEQYF
CDR3 DNA: TGTGCCAGCAGCTTAGGGACAGGGGACGAGCAGTACTTC

clone size: many
D gene: NA
V gene: TRBV18
J gene: TRBJ2-7
CDR3 protein: CASSMGQSWEQYF
CDR3 DNA: TGTGCCAGCTCAATGGGACAATCGTGGGAGCAGTACTTC

clone size: many
D gene: NA
V gene: TRBV30
J gene: TRBJ1-5
CDR3 protein: CAWSVNSNQPQHF
CDR3 DNA: TGTGCCTGGAGTGTGAATAGCAATCAGCCCCAGCATTTT

clone size: many
D gene: NA
V gene: TRBV9
J gene: TRBJ2-3
CDR3 protein: CASSVAIQYGTDTQYF
CDR3 DNA: TGTGCCAGCAGCGTAGCAATCCAGTATGGGACAGATACGCAGTATTTT

clone size: NA
D gene: TRBD1
V gene: TRBV5-4
J gene: TRBJ2-7
CDR3 protein: CASRAGTGGLEQYF
CDR3 DNA: TGTGCCAGCAGGGCCGGGACAGGGGGCCTCGAGCAGTACTTC

clone size: many
D gene: NA
V gene: TRBV6-2/TRBV6-3
J gene: TRBJ2-1
CDR3 protein: CASSPPGGVGNEQFF
CDR3 DNA: TGTGCCAGCAGTCCCCCCGGTGGTGTGGGCAATGAGCAGTTCTTC

clone size: many
D gene: NA
V gene: TRBV27
J gene: TRBJ2-7
CDR3 protein: CASSLKRNSYEQYF
CDR3 DNA: TGTGCCAGCAGTTTGAAACGGAACTCCTACGAGCAGTACTTC

clone size: NA
D gene: NA
V gene: TRBV6-8
J gene: TRBJ1-1
CDR3 protein: CASRIQGRAFF
CDR3 DNA: TGTGCCAGCAGGATTCAGGGACGGGCTTTCTTT

clone size: many
D gene: NA
V gene: TRBV5-1
J gene: TRBJ2-2
CDR3 protein: CASSVDSKTGELFF
CDR3 DNA: TGCGCCAGCAGTGTGGACAGCAAAACCGGGGAGCTGTTTTTT

clone size: NA
D gene: TRBD2
V gene: TRBV4-2
J gene: TRBJ2-7
CDR3 protein: CASSQGGLAGYEQYF
CDR3 DNA: TGTGCCAGCAGCCAAGGGGGGCTAGCGGGCTACGAGCAGTACTTC

clone size: many
D gene: NA
V gene: TRBV20-1
J gene: TRBJ2-7
CDR3 protein: CSAEVAYEQYF
CDR3 DNA: TGCAGTGCTGAGGTTGCCTACGAGCAGTACTTC

clone size: many
D gene: NA
V gene: TRBV28
J gene: TRBJ2-1
CDR3 protein: CASSFRGMGINEQFF
CDR3 DNA: TGTGCCAGCAGTTTTCGGGGGATGGGGATCAATGAGCAGTTCTTC

clone size: many
D gene: NA
V gene: TRBV9
J gene: TRBJ2-1
CDR3 protein: CASSLHVEGSYNEQFF
CDR3 DNA: TGTGCCAGCAGCCTCCACGTAGAGGGCTCCTACAATGAGCAGTTCTTC

clone size: many
D gene: NA
V gene: TRBV5-1
J gene: TRBJ2-1
CDR3 protein: CASRTQNGYNEQFF
CDR3 DNA: TGCGCCAGCAGAACCCAAAACGGTTACAATGAGCAGTTCTTC

clone size: many
D gene: NA
V gene: TRBV19
J gene: TRBJ1-3
CDR3 protein: CASSLTGNTIYF
CDR3 DNA: TGTGCCAGTAGCTTAACCGGAAACACCATATATTTT

clone size: many
D gene: TRBD2
V gene: TRBV4-3
J gene: TRBJ2-2
CDR3 protein: CASSQDAAGGPGTGELFF
CDR3 DNA: TGCGCCAGCAGCCAAGATGCGGCGGGGGGGCCCGGCACCGGGGAGCTGTTTTTT

clone size: NA
D gene: TRBD2
V gene: TRBV6-1
J gene: TRBJ2-7
CDR3 protein: CASSPRGGSTSGRASEQYF
CDR3 DNA: TGTGCCAGCAGTCCACGGGGGGGGTCGACTAGCGGGAGGGCCAGTGAGCAGTACTTC

clone size: many
D gene: NA
V gene: TRBV28
J gene: TRBJ1-6
CDR3 protein: CASSLGNGGLYSPLHF
CDR3 DNA: TGTGCCAGCAGTTTGGGGAATGGGGGGCTATATTCACCCCTCCACTTT

clone size: few
D gene: NA
V gene: TRBV3-1
J gene: TRBJ1-6
CDR3 protein: CASSPTVPLHF
CDR3 DNA: TGTGCCAGCAGCCCGACAGTGCCCCTCCACTTT

clone size: many
D gene: TRBD2
V gene: TRBV15
J gene: TRBJ2-1
CDR3 protein: CATSYRTSGIDEQFF
CDR3 DNA: TGTGCCACCAGCTATAGGACTAGCGGGATCGATGAGCAGTTCTTC

clone size: many
D gene: NA
V gene: TRBV3-1
J gene: TRBJ2-1
CDR3 protein: CASSQRLRSSYNEQFF
CDR3 DNA: TGTGCCAGCAGCCAACGACTGAGGAGCTCCTACAATGAGCAGTTCTTC

clone size: few
D gene: TRBD1
V gene: TRBV27
J gene: TRBJ2-7
CDR3 protein: CASKGTAISSEYF
CDR3 DNA: TGTGCCAGTAAAGGGACAGCAATCTCGTCGGAGTACTTC

clone size: many
D gene: TRBD2
V gene: TRBV7-2
J gene: TRBJ2-2
CDR3 protein: CASSFRTSGAGELFF
CDR3 DNA: TGTGCCAGCAGCTTTAGGACTAGCGGCGCCGGGGAGCTGTTTTTT

clone size: many
D gene: NA
V gene: TRBV5-1
J gene: TRBJ2-7
CDR3 protein: CASSSENTGTTYEQYF
CDR3 DNA: TGCGCCAGCAGCTCGGAAAACACAGGGACAACCTACGAGCAGTACTTC

clone size: many
D gene: TRBD2
V gene: TRBV20-1
J gene: TRBJ2-3
CDR3 protein: CSASFGGSVPDTQYF
CDR3 DNA: TGCAGTGCTAGTTTCGGCGGGAGCGTGCCAGATACGCAGTATTTT

clone size: many
D gene: TRBD1
V gene: TRBV18
J gene: TRBJ1-5
CDR3 protein: CASSATGSNQPQHF
CDR3 DNA: TGTGCCAGCTCAGCGACAGGGAGCAATCAGCCCCAGCATTTT

clone size: many
D gene: NA
V gene: TRBV9
J gene: TRBJ2-7
CDR3 protein: CASSVEGSTSLYEQYF
CDR3 DNA: TGTGCCAGCAGCGTAGAAGGCTCGACCTCTCTCTACGAGCAGTACTTC

clone size: many
D gene: NA
V gene: TRBV7-2
J gene: TRBJ1-2
CDR3 protein: CASRGDNHNYGYTF
CDR3 DNA: TGTGCCAGCAGAGGGGACAATCATAACTATGGCTACACCTTC

clone size: few
D gene: TRBD1
V gene: TRBV12-3/TRBV12-4
J gene: TRBJ1-1
CDR3 protein: CASTPGGWSTEAFF
CDR3 DNA: TGTGCCAGCACTCCAGGGGGCTGGAGCACTGAAGCTTTCTTT

clone size: many
D gene: TRBD2
V gene: TRBV9
J gene: TRBJ2-3
CDR3 protein: CASSGTSGGTGTDTQYF
CDR3 DNA: TGTGCCAGCAGCGGGACTAGCGGGGGGACCGGCACAGATACGCAGTATTTT

clone size: NA
D gene: TRBD1
V gene: TRBV30
J gene: TRBJ1-5
CDR3 protein: CAWGTGFDQPQHF
CDR3 DNA: TGTGCCTGGGGGACAGGGTTCGATCAGCCCCAGCATTTT

clone size: NA
D gene: NA
V gene: TRBV12-3/TRBV12-4
J gene: TRBJ1-3
CDR3 protein: CASKAQGLSGNTIYF
CDR3 DNA: TGTGCCAGCAAAGCCCAAGGGCTTTCTGGAAACACCATATATTTT

clone size: many
D gene: TRBD1
V gene: TRBV20-1
J gene: TRBJ2-1
CDR3 protein: CSARDFRGLLNEQFF
CDR3 DNA: TGCAGTGCTAGAGATTTCAGGGGGCTTCTCAATGAGCAGTTCTTC

clone size: many
D gene: NA
V gene: TRBV29-1
J gene: TRBJ2-2
CDR3 protein: CSVEKGGTGELFF
CDR3 DNA: TGCAGCGTTGAAAAAGGTGGTACCGGGGAGCTGTTTTTT

clone size: many
D gene: TRBD2
V gene: TRBV7-8
J gene: TRBJ2-3
CDR3 protein: CASSLPSGSSDTQYF
CDR3 DNA: TGTGCCAGCAGCTTACCTAGCGGGTCGTCAGATACGCAGTATTTT

clone size: many
D gene: NA
V gene: TRBV28
J gene: TRBJ2-1
CDR3 protein: CASRLDPYNEQFF
CDR3 DNA: TGTGCCAGCAGGCTAGATCCCTACAATGAGCAGTTCTTC

clone size: once
D gene: TRBD2
V gene: TRBV28
J gene: TRBJ2-7
CDR3 protein: CASSSGAGGVPYEQYF
CDR3 DNA: TGTGCCAGCAGTTCGGGAGCGGGGGGGGTCCCCTACGAGCAGTACTTC

clone size: many
D gene: NA
V gene: TRBV30
J gene: TRBJ1-5
CDR3 protein: CAWSGGGNQPQHF
CDR3 DNA: TGTGCCTGGAGTGGTGGGGGCAATCAGCCCCAGCATTTT

clone size: medium-sized
D gene: TRBD2
V gene: TRBV20-1
J gene: TRBJ2-1
CDR3 protein: CSARVAGTSASNEQFF
CDR3 DNA: TGCAGTGCTAGAGTCGCGGGGACTAGCGCGAGCAATGAGCAGTTCTTC

clone size: many
D gene: TRBD1
V gene: TRBV18
J gene: TRBJ1-1
CDR3 protein: CASGRGSARTEAFF
CDR3 DNA: TGTGCCTCGGGCAGGGGGTCGGCTCGAACTGAAGCTTTCTTT

clone size: NA
D gene: TRBD2
V gene: TRBV28
J gene: TRBJ2-5
CDR3 protein: CASSPLTSGDEAQYF
CDR3 DNA: TGTGCCAGCAGTCCACTGACTAGCGGAGATGAGGCCCAGTACTTC

clone size: many
D gene: TRBD2
V gene: TRBV10-3
J gene: TRBJ2-6
CDR3 protein: CAIIGEGSSGANVLTF
CDR3 DNA: TGTGCCATCATTGGGGAGGGTAGTTCTGGGGCCAACGTCCTGACTTTC

clone size: once
D gene: TRBD1
V gene: TRBV6-5
J gene: TRBJ1-5
CDR3 protein: CASSDSDRGSNQPQHF
CDR3 DNA: TGTGCCAGCAGCGACTCCGACAGGGGAAGCAATCAGCCCCAGCATTTT

clone size: many
D gene: TRBD2
V gene: TRBV20-1
J gene: TRBJ2-5
CDR3 protein: CSARTPLGREETQYF
CDR3 DNA: TGCAGTGCTAGAACGCCCCTTGGGAGGGAAGAGACCCAGTACTTC

clone size: NA
D gene: TRBD1
V gene: TRBV20-1
J gene: TRBJ1-5
CDR3 protein: CSAHPAKGRGQGSQPQHF
CDR3 DNA: TGCAGTGCTCACCCCGCGAAGGGCAGGGGGCAGGGGAGTCAGCCCCAGCATTTT

clone size: once
D gene: TRBD1
V gene: TRBV7-9
J gene: TRBJ1-2
CDR3 protein: CASSLSNLGTVTNYGYTF
CDR3 DNA: TGTGCCAGCAGCTTAAGCAATCTTGGGACAGTAACTAACTATGGCTACACCTTC